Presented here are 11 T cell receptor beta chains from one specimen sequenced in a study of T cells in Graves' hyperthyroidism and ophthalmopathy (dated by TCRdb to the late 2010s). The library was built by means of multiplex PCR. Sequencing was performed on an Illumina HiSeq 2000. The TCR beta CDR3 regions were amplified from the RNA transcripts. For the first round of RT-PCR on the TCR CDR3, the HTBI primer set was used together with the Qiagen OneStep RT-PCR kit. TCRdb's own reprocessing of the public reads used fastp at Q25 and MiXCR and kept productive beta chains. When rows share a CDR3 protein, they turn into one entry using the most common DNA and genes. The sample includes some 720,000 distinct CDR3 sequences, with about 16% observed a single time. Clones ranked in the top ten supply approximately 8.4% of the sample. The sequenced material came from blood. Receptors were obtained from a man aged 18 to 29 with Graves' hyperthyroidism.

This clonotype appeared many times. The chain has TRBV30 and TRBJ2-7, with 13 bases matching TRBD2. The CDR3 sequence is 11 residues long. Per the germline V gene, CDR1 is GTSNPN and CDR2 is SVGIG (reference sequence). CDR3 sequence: CAGGLAGEQYF. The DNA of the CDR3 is TGTGCTGGGGGACTAGCGGGAGAGCAGTACTTC.

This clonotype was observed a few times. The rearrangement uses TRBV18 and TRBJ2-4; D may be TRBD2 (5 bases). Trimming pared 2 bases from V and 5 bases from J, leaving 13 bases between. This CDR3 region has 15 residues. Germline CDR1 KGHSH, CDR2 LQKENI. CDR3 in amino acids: CASSPYGILENIQYF. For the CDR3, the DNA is TGTGCCAGCTCACCATACGGGATCCTGGAAAACATTCAGTACTTC.

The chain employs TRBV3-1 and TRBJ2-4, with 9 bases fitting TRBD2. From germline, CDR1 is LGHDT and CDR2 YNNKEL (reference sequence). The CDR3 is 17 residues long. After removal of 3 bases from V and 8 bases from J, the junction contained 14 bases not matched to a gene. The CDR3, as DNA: TGTGCCAGCAGCCATCAGGGTCTAGCGGGATTAAGGGACATTCAGTACTTC. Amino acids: CASSHQGLAGLRDIQYF.

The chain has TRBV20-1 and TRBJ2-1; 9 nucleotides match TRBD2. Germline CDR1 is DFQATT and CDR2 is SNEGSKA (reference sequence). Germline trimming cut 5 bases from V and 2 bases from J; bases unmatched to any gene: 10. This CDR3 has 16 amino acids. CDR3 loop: CSALTLAGGTYNEQFF. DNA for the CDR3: TGCAGTGCTCTCACCCTTGCGGGAGGGACCTACAATGAGCAGTTCTTC.

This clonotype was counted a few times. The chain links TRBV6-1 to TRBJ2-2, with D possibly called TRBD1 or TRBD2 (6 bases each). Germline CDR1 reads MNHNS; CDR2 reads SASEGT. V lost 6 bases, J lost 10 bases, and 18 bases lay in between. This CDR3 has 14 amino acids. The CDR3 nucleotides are TGTGCCAGCAGGGGCGGAGGGGGGCCAGAGGAGCTGTTTTTT. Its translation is CASRGGGGPEELFF.

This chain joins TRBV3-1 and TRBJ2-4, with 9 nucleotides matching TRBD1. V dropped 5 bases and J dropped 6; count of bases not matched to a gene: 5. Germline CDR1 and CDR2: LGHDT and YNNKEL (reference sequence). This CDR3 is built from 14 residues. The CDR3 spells CASSDTGGRNIQYF. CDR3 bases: TGTGCCAGCAGCGACACAGGGGGCAGAAACATTCAGTACTTC.

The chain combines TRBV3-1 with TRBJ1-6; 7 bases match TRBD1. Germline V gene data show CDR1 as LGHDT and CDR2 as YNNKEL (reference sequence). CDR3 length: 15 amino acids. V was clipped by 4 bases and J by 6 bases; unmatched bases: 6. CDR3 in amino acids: CASSPTGRGNSPLHF. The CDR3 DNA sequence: TGTGCCAGCAGCCCGACAGGGAGAGGTAATTCACCCCTCCACTTT.

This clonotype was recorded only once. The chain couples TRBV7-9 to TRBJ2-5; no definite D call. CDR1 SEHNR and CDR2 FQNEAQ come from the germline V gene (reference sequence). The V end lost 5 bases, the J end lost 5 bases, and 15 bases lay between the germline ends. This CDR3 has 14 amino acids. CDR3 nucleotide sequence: TGTGCCAGCAGCCTAAGTCTGTGGTCGGAGACCCAGTACTTC. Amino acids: CASSLSLWSETQYF.

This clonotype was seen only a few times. The CDR3 nucleotides read TGTGCCAGCAGGCGACAGGACACTTATAATGAAAAACTGTTTTTT. Amino acids: CASRRQDTYNEKLFF. V gene TRBV12-3 or TRBV12-4 combines with J gene TRBJ1-4; tentatively, D is TRBD1 (6 bases). The CDR3 sequence is 15 residues long. V lost 6 bases and J lost 4, with 15 bases in between.

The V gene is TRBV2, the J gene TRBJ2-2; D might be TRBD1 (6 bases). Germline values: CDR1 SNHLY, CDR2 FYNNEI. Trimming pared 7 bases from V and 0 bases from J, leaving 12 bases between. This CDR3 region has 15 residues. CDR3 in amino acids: CASKLQGSNTGELFF. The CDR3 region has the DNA TGTGCCAGCAAACTGCAGGGGTCGAACACCGGGGAGCTGTTTTTT.

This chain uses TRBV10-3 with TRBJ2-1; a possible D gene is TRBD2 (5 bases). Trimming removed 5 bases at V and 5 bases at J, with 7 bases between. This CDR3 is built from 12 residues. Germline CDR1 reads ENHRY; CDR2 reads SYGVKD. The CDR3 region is CAISSRDNEQFF. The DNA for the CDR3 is TGTGCCATCAGTTCGCGGGACAATGAGCAGTTCTTC.